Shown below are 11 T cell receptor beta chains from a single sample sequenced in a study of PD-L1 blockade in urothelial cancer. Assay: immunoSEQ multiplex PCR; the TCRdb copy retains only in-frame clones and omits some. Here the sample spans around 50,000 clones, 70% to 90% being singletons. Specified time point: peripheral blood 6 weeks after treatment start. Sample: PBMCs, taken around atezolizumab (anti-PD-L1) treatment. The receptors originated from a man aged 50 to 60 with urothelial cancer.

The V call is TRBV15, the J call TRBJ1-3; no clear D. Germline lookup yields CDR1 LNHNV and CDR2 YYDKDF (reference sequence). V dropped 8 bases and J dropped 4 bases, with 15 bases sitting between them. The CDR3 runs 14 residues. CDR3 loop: CATRDLAGGNTIYF. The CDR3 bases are TGTGCCACCCGCGATCTGGCGGGAGGAAACACCATATATTTT.

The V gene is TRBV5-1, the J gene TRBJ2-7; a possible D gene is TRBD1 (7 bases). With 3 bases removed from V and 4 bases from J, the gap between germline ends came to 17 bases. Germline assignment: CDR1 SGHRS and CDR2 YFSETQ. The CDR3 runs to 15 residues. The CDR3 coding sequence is TGCGCCAGCAGCTCAGGAGGGGGCCAGCAATACGAGCAGTACTTC. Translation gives CASSSGGGQQYEQYF.

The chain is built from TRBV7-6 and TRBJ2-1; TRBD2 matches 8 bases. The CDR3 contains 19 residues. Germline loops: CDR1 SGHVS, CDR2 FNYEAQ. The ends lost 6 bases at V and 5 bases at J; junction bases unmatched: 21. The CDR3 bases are TGTGCCAGCAGGCTAGTAGCGGGGTCGGTGAACGTAGGCCACAATGAGCAGTTCTTC. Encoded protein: CASRLVAGSVNVGHNEQFF.

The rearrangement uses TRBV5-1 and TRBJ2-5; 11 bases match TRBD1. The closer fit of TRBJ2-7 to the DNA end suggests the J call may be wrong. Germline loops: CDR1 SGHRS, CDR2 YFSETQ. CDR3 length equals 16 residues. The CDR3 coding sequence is TGCGCCAGCAGAACCACTCCCGGGACAGGGGGCTACGAGCAGTACTTC. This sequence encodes CASRTTPGTGGYEQYF.

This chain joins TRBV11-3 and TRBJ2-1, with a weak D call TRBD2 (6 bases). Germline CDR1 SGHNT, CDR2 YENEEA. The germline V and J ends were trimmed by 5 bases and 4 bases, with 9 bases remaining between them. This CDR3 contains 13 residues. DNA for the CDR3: TGTGCCAGCAGCCGGGACTCTTACAATGAGCAGTTCTTC. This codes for CASSRDSYNEQFF.

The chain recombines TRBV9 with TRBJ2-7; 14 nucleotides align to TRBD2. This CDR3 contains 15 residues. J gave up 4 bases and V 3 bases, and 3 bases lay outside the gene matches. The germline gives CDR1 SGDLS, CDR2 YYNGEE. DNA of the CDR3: TGTGCCAGCAGCGGTGGGACTAGCGGGAGTTACGAGCAGTACTTC. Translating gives CASSGGTSGSYEQYF.

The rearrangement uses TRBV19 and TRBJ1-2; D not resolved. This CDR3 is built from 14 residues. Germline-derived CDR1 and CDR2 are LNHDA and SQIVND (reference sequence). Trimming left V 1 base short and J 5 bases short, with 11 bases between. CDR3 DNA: TGTGCCAGTAGTATAGCAGGAAGGAATTATGGCTACACCTTC. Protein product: CASSIAGRNYGYTF.

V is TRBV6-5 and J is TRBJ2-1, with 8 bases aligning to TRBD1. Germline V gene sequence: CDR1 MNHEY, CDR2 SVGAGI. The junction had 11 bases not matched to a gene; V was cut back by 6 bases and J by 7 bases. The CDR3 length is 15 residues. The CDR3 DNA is TGTGCCAGCAGGAACAGGGGGTTTCAAGGGAATGAGCAGTTCTTC. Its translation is CASRNRGFQGNEQFF.

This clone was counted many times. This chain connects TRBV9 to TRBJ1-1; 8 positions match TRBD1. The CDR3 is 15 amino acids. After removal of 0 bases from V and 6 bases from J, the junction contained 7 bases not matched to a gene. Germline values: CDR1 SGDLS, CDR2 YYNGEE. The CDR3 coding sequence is TGTGCCAGCAGCGTAGTTGGCAGGGGGCAATCTGAAGCTTTCTTT. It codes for CASSVVGRGQSEAFF.

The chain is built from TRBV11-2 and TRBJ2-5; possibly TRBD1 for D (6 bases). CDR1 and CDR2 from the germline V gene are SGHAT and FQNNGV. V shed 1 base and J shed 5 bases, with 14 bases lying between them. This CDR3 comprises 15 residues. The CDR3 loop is CASSLATGMRETQYF. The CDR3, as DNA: TGTGCCAGCAGCTTAGCCACAGGGATGAGGGAGACCCAGTACTTC.

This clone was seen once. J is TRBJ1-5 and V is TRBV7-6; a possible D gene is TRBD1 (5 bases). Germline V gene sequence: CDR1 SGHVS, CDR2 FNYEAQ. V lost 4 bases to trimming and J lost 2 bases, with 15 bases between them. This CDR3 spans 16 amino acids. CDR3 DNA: TGTGCCAGCAGCTCCCATTTCCACAGGCGCAATCAGCCCCAGCATTTT. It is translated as CASSSHFHRRNQPQHF.